This record covers a single TCR beta chain. The data derive from a study of blood T cell repertoires in COVID-19. Data came from immunoSEQ multiplex PCR; TCRdb stores just in-frame clones and leaves some out. The sample lists about 73,000 clones, 82% seen once, with roughly 4.2% in the top ten. CDR1 is KGHSH and CDR2 is LQKENI in the germline V gene. The CDR3 totals 13 residues. V shed 5 bases, J shed 6 bases, and the junction held 4 bases outside the gene matches. The chain recombines TRBV18 with TRBJ2-7; 10 nucleotides agree with TRBD2. Material: peripheral blood. The receptor was derived from an older woman with acute or convalescent COVID-19. The CDR3 here is CASSIAGGAEQYF. The CDR3 DNA reads as TGTGCCAGCTCAATAGCGGGAGGTGCCGAGCAGTACTTC.